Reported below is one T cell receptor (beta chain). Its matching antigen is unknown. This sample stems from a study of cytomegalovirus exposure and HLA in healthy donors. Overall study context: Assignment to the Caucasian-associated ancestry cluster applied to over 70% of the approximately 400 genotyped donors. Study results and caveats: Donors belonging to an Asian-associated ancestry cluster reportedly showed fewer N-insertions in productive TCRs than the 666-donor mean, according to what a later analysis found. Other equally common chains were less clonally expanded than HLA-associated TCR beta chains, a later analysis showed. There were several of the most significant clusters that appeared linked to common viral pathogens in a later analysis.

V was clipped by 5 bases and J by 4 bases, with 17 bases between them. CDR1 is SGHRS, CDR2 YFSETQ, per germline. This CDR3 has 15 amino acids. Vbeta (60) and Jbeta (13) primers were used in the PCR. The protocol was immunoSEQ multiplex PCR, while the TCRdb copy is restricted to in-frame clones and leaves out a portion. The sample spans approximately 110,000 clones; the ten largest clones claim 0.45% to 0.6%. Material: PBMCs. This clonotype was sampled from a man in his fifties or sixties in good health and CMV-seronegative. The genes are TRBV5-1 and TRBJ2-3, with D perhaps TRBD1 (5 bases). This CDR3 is CASRRQLQNADTQYF. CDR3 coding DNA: TGCGCCAGCAGAAGACAGCTACAGAACGCAGATACGCAGTATTTT.